This entry lists 14 T cell receptor beta chains sequenced from one sample in a study of blood T cell repertoires in COVID-19. The table came from immunoSEQ multiplex PCR; TCRdb's copy has only in-frame clones and leaves some out. The data show approximately 230,000 clones, around four fifths seen once. Sequencing used peripheral blood. The receptor set was obtained from a young man with active or convalescent COVID-19.

The V gene is TRBV19, the J gene TRBJ1-1; D unclear. The CDR3 spans 13 residues. Germline V gene lookup returns CDR1 LNHDA and CDR2 SQIVND (reference sequence). V was clipped by 7 bases and J by 4 bases, with 13 bases between them. The CDR3 DNA follows: TGTGCCAGTACCCTCGGCGGGAGCACTGAAGCTTTCTTT. Translating it yields CASTLGGSTEAFF. Variable domain in full (rest from reference TRBV19 and TRBJ1-1): DGGITQSPKYLFRKEGQNVTLSCEQNLNHDAMYWYRQDPGQGLRLIYYSQIVNDFQKGDIAEGYSVSREKKESFPLTVTSAQKNPTAFYLCASTLGGSTEAFFGQGTRLTVV.

The chain employs TRBV27 and TRBJ2-3; D remains ambiguous. CDR3 size: 16 residues. From germline, CDR1 is MNHEY and CDR2 SMNVEV (reference sequence). V lost 5 bases and J lost 0, with 15 bases in between. CDR3 sequence: CASSTFLSTSTDTQYF. For the CDR3, the DNA is TGTGCCAGCAGTACCTTCCTTTCGACTAGCACAGATACGCAGTATTTT.

With respect to this clone: The junction does not match germline at one end; this may be a read error. The chain is built from TRBV28 and TRBJ1-1, with unresolved D. This CDR3 comprises 12 residues. Germline V lookup: CDR1 MDHEN, CDR2 SYDVKM. CDR3 in amino acids: CASNTLEGSSHF. The CDR3 DNA follows: TGTGCCAGCAACACATTGGAGGGATCCTCTCACTTT.

The gene calls are TRBV27 and TRBJ1-5; 10 nucleotides agree with TRBD1. Per germline, CDR1 MNHEY and CDR2 SMNVEV (reference sequence). CDR3 length: 14 amino acids. Trimming at V came to 6 bases and at J to 6 bases, leaving 5 bases not matched to a gene. In DNA form, the CDR3 reads TGTGCCAGCAGCCTCGGACAGGGGGTTCAGCCCCAGCATTTT. Translated: CASSLGQGVQPQHF.

In this sample, this clone turned up once. V and J are TRBV28 and TRBJ1-6; tentative D call: TRBD1 (5 bases). V was shortened by 8 bases and J by 10 bases, with 15 bases between the two germline ends. The CDR3 totals 13 residues. Germline V gene sequence: CDR1 MDHEN, CDR2 SYDVKM. CDR3 loop: CASRMGGGSPLHF. The DNA of the CDR3 is TGTGCCAGCCGTATGGGGGGTGGATCACCCCTCCACTTT.

The V and J genes are TRBV24-1 and TRBJ2-3; 8 positions agree with TRBD2. V shed 0 bases, J shed 4 bases, and the junction held 2 bases outside the gene matches. There are 15 residues in the CDR3. The germline CDR1 and CDR2 sequences are KGHDR and SFDVKD. Here the CDR3 DNA reads TGTGCCACCAGTGATTTGACGGGGGGGCCAGATACGCAGTATTTT. Its protein is CATSDLTGGPDTQYF.

The table lists this clone with a few counts. This sequence joins TRBV2 and TRBJ2-7; a weak D match, TRBD2 (6 bases). CDR3 length equals 13 residues. Germline loops: CDR1 SNHLY, CDR2 FYNNEI. V lost 8 bases and J 2 bases, leaving 13 bases between the germline ends. The CDR3 reads CASGRDLTYEQYF. CDR3 nucleotide sequence: TGTGCCAGCGGCCGGGACTTAACCTACGAGCAGTACTTC.

CDR3: CASSLAMDTQYF. CDR3 nucleotide sequence: TGTGCCAGCAGCTTGGCAATGGATACGCAGTATTTT. The rearrangement links TRBV5-6 to TRBJ2-3; D is ambiguous. Germline CDR1 is SGHDT and CDR2 is YYEEEE. CDR3 size: 12 residues. Trimming stripped 0 bases from V and 6 bases from J, with 5 bases between. The full variable domain, in which reference TRBV5-6 and TRBJ2-3 provide the parts outside the CDR3, is DAGVTQSPTHLIKTRGQQVTLRCSPKSGHDTVSWYQQALGQGPQFIFQYYEEEERQRGNFPDRFSGHQFPNYSSELNVNALLLGDSALYLCASSLAMDTQYFGPGTRLTVL.

The J gene is TRBJ2-1, the V gene TRBV15; 8 bases fit TRBD2. CDR3 length: 14 amino acids. Trimming took 2 bases from V and 7 from J; bases not matched to a gene: 4. Germline CDR1 is LNHNV and CDR2 is YYDKDF (reference sequence). For the CDR3, the DNA is TGTGCCACCAGCAGAACCGGGGGGGCTAATGAGCAGTTCTTC. Its translation is CATSRTGGANEQFF.

This clone was seen just once. DNA for the CDR3: TGTGCCAGCACCACATTCCTAGCGGATCAAGAGACCCAGTACTTC. Residues: CASTTFLADQETQYF. The chain carries TRBV7-9 and TRBJ2-5; TRBD2 agrees at 7 bases. The CDR3 consists of 15 residues. The germline gives CDR1 SEHNR, CDR2 FQNEAQ (reference sequence). V lost 7 bases, J lost 2 bases, and 10 bases stayed unmatched.

This clone was detected only once. The chain combines TRBV6-6 with TRBJ1-2, with a possible D match to TRBD1 (5 bases). The CDR3 totals 14 residues. The germline V and J ends were trimmed by 0 bases and 6 bases, with 11 bases remaining between them. Germline CDR1 MNHNY, CDR2 SVGAGI (reference sequence). CDR3 loop: CASSYSEGKNGYTF. DNA of the CDR3: TGTGCCAGCAGTTACTCGGAGGGGAAAAATGGCTACACCTTC.

This chain connects TRBV14 to TRBJ2-1; no clear D gene. Germline V gene data show CDR1 as SGHDN and CDR2 as FVKESK. This CDR3 region has 12 residues. Trimming took off 0 bases at V and 10 bases at J, with 7 bases between the two ends. The DNA of the CDR3 is TGTGCCAGCAGCCAAGAACACGGGGAGCAGTTCTTC. It specifies CASSQEHGEQFF.

The rearrangement links TRBV4-1 to TRBJ2-7; 7 nucleotides match TRBD2. With 1 base clipped from V and 5 bases from J, the junction kept 2 bases outside the gene matches. The CDR3 is 13 amino acids. CDR1 is MGHRA and CDR2 is YSYEKL in the germline V gene. Here the CDR3 reads CASSQVAGDEQYF. The CDR3 DNA follows: TGCGCCAGCAGCCAAGTGGCGGGGGACGAGCAGTACTTC.

The chain is built from TRBV27 and TRBJ2-7; TRBD2 might be the D (7 bases). Germline loops: CDR1 MNHEY, CDR2 SMNVEV (reference sequence). V lost 6 bases to trimming and J lost 2 bases, with 17 bases between them. The CDR3 runs to 15 residues. The CDR3 DNA reads as TGTGCCAGCAGACCAGGGGCTAGCGGACCCTACGAGCAGTACTTC. It codes for CASRPGASGPYEQYF.